The clone carrying this T cell receptor (beta chain) was seen repeatedly, ten times or more. Antigen specificity is unknown. V was shortened by 6 bases and J by 9 bases, with 21 bases between the two germline ends. The CDR3 is made up of 15 amino acids. This specimen belongs to a study of T cells in Graves' hyperthyroidism and ophthalmopathy. Overall study: Pretreatment peripheral blood was obtained at initial diagnosis. Findings and caveats of the study: Model predictions of ophthalmopathy came a median approximately 6 months before onset. Through a model of 13 V-J features, ophthalmopathy was separated from stable hyperthyroidism.

There were TCR beta CDR3 regions amplified from RNA transcripts. HTBI primers were the set used in a first-round RT-PCR of the TCR CDR3. In TCRdb, the multiplex PCR reads were re-called with MiXCR into one record per CDR3 protein. The top ten hold 15% to 17% of the sample, which has roughly 660,000 distinct CDR3 sequences, 17% seen once. The chain links TRBV12-3 or TRBV12-4 to TRBJ2-1; D perhaps matches TRBD1 (5 bases). The sequenced sample consisted of blood. The receptor was isolated from a man in his fifties or sixties with Graves' hyperthyroidism. CDR3 protein: CASRLQAVLKFEQFF. The CDR3 DNA reads as TGTGCCAGCAGGCTACAGGCAGTTTTAAAATTTGAGCAGTTCTTC.